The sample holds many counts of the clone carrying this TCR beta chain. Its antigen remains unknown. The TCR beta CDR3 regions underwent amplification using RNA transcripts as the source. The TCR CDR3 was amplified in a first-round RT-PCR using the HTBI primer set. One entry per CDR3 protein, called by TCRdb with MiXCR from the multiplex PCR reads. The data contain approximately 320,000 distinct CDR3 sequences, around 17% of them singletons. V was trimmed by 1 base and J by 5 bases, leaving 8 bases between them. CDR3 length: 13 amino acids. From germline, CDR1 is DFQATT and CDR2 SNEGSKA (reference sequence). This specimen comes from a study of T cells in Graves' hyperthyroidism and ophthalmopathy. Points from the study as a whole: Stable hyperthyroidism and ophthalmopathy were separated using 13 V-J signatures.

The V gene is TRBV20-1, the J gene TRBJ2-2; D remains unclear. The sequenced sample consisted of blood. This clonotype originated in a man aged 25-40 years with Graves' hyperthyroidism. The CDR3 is CSARGVWTGELFF. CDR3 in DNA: TGCAGTGCTAGAGGAGTCTGGACCGGGGAGCTGTTTTTT.